The text below deals with one TCR beta chain. Its antigen is undetermined. The source of the sample is a study of cytomegalovirus exposure and HLA in healthy donors. Study overall: Early released data comprised around 85 million unique TCRs from HLA-typed donors. Study outcomes and limitations: What TCR beta sequences reportedly achieved was accurate prediction of HLA-A and HLA-B alleles in most subjects.

This CDR3 is built from 12 residues. The V gene's germline CDR1 is SGHRS and CDR2 YFSETQ. V lost 5 bases and J 4 bases, leaving 9 bases between the germline ends. The study ran its PCR with 60 Vbeta and 13 Jbeta primers. Here immunoSEQ multiplex PCR was the method, and the copy in TCRdb shows in-frame clones only, minus some. The table shows 150,000 or so clones, with roughly 90% occurring only once. The receptor comes from a woman in her late teens or twenties in good health and CMV-seronegative. The sequenced sample consisted of PBMCs. The V call is TRBV5-1, the J call TRBJ1-1, with a tentative D call TRBD1 (6 bases). The CDR3, as DNA: TGCGCCAGCAGGGCGGGGGCCACTGAAGCTTTCTTT. Its translation: CASRAGATEAFF.